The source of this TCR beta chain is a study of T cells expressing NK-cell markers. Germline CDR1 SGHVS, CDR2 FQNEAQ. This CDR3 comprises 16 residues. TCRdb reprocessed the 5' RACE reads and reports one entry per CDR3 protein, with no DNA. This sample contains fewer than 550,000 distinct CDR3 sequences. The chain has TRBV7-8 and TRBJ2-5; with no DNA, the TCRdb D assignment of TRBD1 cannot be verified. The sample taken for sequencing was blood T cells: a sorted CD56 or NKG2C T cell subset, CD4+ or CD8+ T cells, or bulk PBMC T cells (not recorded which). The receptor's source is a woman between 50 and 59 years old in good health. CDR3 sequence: CASSLSGRGDQETQYF.